This entry lists 5 T cell receptor beta chains sequenced from one sample in a study of T cell responses to AZD1222 COVID-19 vaccine. The repertoire was sequenced with immunoSEQ multiplex PCR; TCRdb's copy has only in-frame clones and lacks some. The sample includes some 120,000 clones, about 90% seen only once; the top ten take roughly a sixth. The sequences come from peripheral blood, collected on day 0 of MenACWY control vaccination. These receptors were taken from an adult in good health.

This clone has a single count. The J gene is TRBJ1-5, the V gene TRBV30, with unresolved D. V was pared by 2 bases and J by 5 bases, with 10 bases between. Germline assignment: CDR1 GTSNPN and CDR2 SVGIG (reference sequence). The CDR3 is 13 residues long. The CDR3 bases are TGTGCCTGGAGTTCTATGTTGCATCAGCCCCAGCATTTT. It specifies CAWSSMLHQPQHF. The whole variable domain, filled in from reference TRBV30 and TRBJ1-5, reads SQTIHQWPATLVQPVGSPLSLECTVEGTSNPNLYWYRQAAGRGLQLLFYSVGIGQISSEVPQNLSASRPQDRQFILSSKKLLLSDSGFYLCAWSSMLHQPQHFGDGTRLSIL.

The CDR3 DNA is TGTGCCAGCAGTGACTCTCCACGGACGGGATCAAGCTCCTACGAGCAGTACTTC. It translates to CASSDSPRTGSSSYEQYF. V gene TRBV27 combines with J gene TRBJ2-7; D is perhaps TRBD2 (5 bases). V lost 5 bases, J lost 0 bases, and 23 bases lay in between. Looked up from germline, CDR1 is MNHEY and CDR2 is SMNVEV (reference sequence). CDR3 length: 18 residues.

V and J are TRBV27 and TRBJ2-1; 10 bases align to TRBD2. From germline, CDR1 is MNHEY and CDR2 SMNVEV (reference sequence). V was pared by 6 bases and J by 0 bases, with 8 bases of the junction left unmatched. This CDR3 is built from 17 residues. The CDR3 loop reads CASRYLAGGRSYNEQFF. CDR3 bases: TGTGCCAGCAGATACTTAGCGGGGGGACGCTCCTACAATGAGCAGTTCTTC.

The table lists this clone with a few counts. V and J are TRBV11-1 and TRBJ2-7; D unresolved. This CDR3 spans 14 amino acids. Germline CDR1 reads SGHAT; CDR2 reads FQDESV (reference sequence). V lost 4 bases and J 6 bases, leaving 16 bases between the germline ends. CDR3 DNA sequence: TGTGCCAGCAGCTCGCCAATGATGGTTTCCGAGCAGTACTTC. The encoded protein is CASSSPMMVSEQYF.

V is TRBV10-2 and J is TRBJ2-1; 7 bases map to TRBD2. Germline trimming cut 9 bases from V and 0 bases from J; bases unmatched to any gene: 26. Germline CDR1 reads WSHSY; CDR2 reads SAAADI. This CDR3 is 21 amino acids long. CDR3 region: CASSGIKTGEGILSSYNEQFF. The CDR3 region has the DNA TGCGCCAGTTCTGGGATTAAAACGGGGGAGGGGATCTTAAGCTCCTACAATGAGCAGTTCTTC.